Below are 16 T cell receptor beta chains sequenced from a single sample in a study of blood T cell repertoires in COVID-19. The protocol was immunoSEQ multiplex PCR, while the TCRdb copy is restricted to in-frame clones and leaves out a portion. The table records tens of thousands of clones, just over 90% of them present only once. What was sequenced was peripheral blood. The source of these receptors is a man aged 65 to 85 with active COVID-19.

V and J are TRBV6-5 and TRBJ2-3; D is possibly TRBD2 (5 bases). The germline CDR1 and CDR2 sequences are MNHEY and SVGAGI. The V end lost 6 bases, the J end lost 2 bases, and 15 bases lay between the germline ends. CDR3 size: 15 residues. The CDR3 bases are TGTGCCAGCAGCCCCAATCCGGGGATCACAGATACGCAGTATTTT. Translating it yields CASSPNPGITDTQYF.

The chain has TRBV28 and TRBJ1-3; D is ambiguous. This CDR3 has 10 amino acids. Germline CDR1 MDHEN, CDR2 SYDVKM. V was pared by 8 bases and J by 8 bases, with 7 bases between. The CDR3 reads CASSRDTIYF. CDR3 DNA: TGTGCCAGCTCTCGGGACACCATATATTTT.

This clone came up once. The rearrangement uses TRBV7-3 and TRBJ2-1; 12 positions match TRBD2. With V trimmed by 5 bases and J by 8 bases, 7 bases remained unmatched. CDR1 is SGHTA, CDR2 FQGTGA, per germline. The CDR3 consists of 15 residues. CDR3 region: CASSPRASGRDEQFF. CDR3 coding DNA: TGTGCCAGCAGCCCACGGGCTAGCGGGAGGGATGAGCAGTTCTTC.

The V call is TRBV6-2 or TRBV6-3, the J call TRBJ2-1, with 10 nucleotides matching TRBD2. CDR1 is MNHEY and CDR2 is SVGEGT in the germline V gene. The V segment lost 0 bases and the J segment 3 bases; nucleotides outside the gene matches: 2. The CDR3 is 16 amino acids. The CDR3 sequence: CASSYSRTSGYNEQFF. The CDR3 DNA reads as TGTGCCAGCAGTTACTCAAGGACTAGCGGCTACAATGAGCAGTTCTTC.

The rearrangement links TRBV18 to TRBJ2-3, with 8 positions matching TRBD2. Germline V gene sequence: CDR1 KGHSH, CDR2 LQKENI. Trimming took 6 bases from V and 7 from J; bases not matched to a gene: 15. The CDR3 sequence is 16 residues long. CDR3 sequence: CASSLLGAGEGHTQYF. The CDR3, as DNA: TGTGCCAGCTCCCTATTGGGAGCGGGAGAAGGTCATACGCAGTATTTT.

This sequence joins TRBV9 and TRBJ2-7, with 10 bases fitting TRBD2. CDR1 is SGDLS, CDR2 YYNGEE, per germline. The CDR3 runs to 15 residues. Germline trimming cut 6 bases from V and 5 bases from J; bases unmatched to any gene: 11. The CDR3: CASTPGGTSDNEQYF. CDR3 sequence (DNA): TGTGCCAGCACCCCGGGCGGGACTAGCGACAACGAGCAGTACTTC.

The chain has TRBV7-8 and TRBJ1-2; D gene uncertain. Germline CDR1 and CDR2: SGHVS and FQNEAQ. This CDR3 spans 14 amino acids. V lost 1 base to trimming and J lost 2 bases, with 8 bases between them. As DNA, the CDR3 is TGTGCCAGCAGCTTAGTTGGAGGGAACTATGGCTACACCTTC. Its translation: CASSLVGGNYGYTF.

The J gene is TRBJ1-4, the V gene TRBV2; TRBD1 matches 10 bases. Germline V gene data show CDR1 as SNHLY and CDR2 as FYNNEI. The CDR3 sequence is 16 residues long. Trimming cost V 11 bases and J 8 bases; bases outside gene matches: 17. The CDR3 spells CAVHRGGQGKKEKLFF. The DNA for the CDR3 is TGTGCCGTCCATCGGGGGGGACAGGGGAAAAAAGAAAAACTGTTTTTT. The variable domain in full, completed from reference TRBV2 and TRBJ1-4, reads EPEVTQTPSHQVTQMGQEVILRCVPISNHLYFYWYRQILGQKVEFLVSFYNNEISEKSEIFDDQFSVERPDGSNFTLKIRSTKLEDSAMYFCAVHRGGQGKKEKLFFGSGTQLSVL.

This chain uses TRBV28 with TRBJ2-7; D gene ambiguous. The V gene lost 9 bases and the J gene lost 2 bases, with 8 bases spanning the gap. Germline CDR1 is MDHEN and CDR2 is SYDVKM. This CDR3 contains 11 residues. CDR3 amino acids: CARRATYEQYF. For the CDR3, the DNA is TGTGCCAGAAGAGCGACCTACGAGCAGTACTTC.

The J gene is TRBJ2-5, the V gene TRBV30; D is perhaps TRBD1 (6 bases). The CDR3 totals 12 residues. Deletions cut 4 bases from V and 7 bases from J, with 13 bases between. Germline CDR1 and CDR2: GTSNPN and SVGIG (reference sequence). The CDR3 bases are TGTGCCTGGACACAGGGTCAAATGACCCAGTACTTC. It codes for CAWTQGQMTQYF.

The chain carries TRBV28 and TRBJ2-7; maybe TRBD2 (6 bases). The CDR3 sequence is 15 residues long. The ends were cut back, 2 bases at V and 3 bases at J, with 14 bases in the middle. Germline-derived CDR1 and CDR2 are MDHEN and SYDVKM. CDR3 DNA: TGTGCCAGCAGTTTACTAGCGCCGAGCTTCTACGAGCAGTACTTC. This gives the protein CASSLLAPSFYEQYF.

The CDR3 DNA sequence: TGTGCCACCAGCCGCCCCGGGACAGGGTCGTCAGATACGCAGTATTTT. Its protein product is CATSRPGTGSSDTQYF. The gene calls are TRBV24-1 and TRBJ2-3; 9 bases line up with TRBD1. The CDR3 consists of 16 residues. With V trimmed by 7 bases and J by 4 bases, 11 bases remained unmatched. Germline assignment: CDR1 KGHDR and CDR2 SFDVKD.

J is TRBJ2-3 and V is TRBV5-4, with 8 positions matching TRBD2. The CDR3 is made up of 15 amino acids. Germline lookup yields CDR1 SGHNT and CDR2 YYREEE (reference sequence). Losses at the gene ends were 6 bases for V and 3 bases for J; bases not matched to a gene: 9. The CDR3 spells CASKRSGRGTDTQYF. The DNA for the CDR3 is TGTGCCAGCAAAAGGAGCGGGAGAGGGACAGATACGCAGTATTTT. Filled out from reference TRBV5-4 and TRBJ2-3, the complete variable domain reads ETGVTQSPTHLIKTRGQQVTLRCSSQSGHNTVSWYQQALGQGPQFIFQYYREEENGRGNFPPRFSGLQFPNYSSELNVNALELDDSALYLCASKRSGRGTDTQYFGPGTRLTVL.

V gene TRBV7-3 combines with J gene TRBJ2-7; 11 bases agree with TRBD2. The germline gives CDR1 SGHTA, CDR2 FQGTGA. This CDR3 is 13 amino acids long. With 5 bases clipped from V and 5 bases from J, the junction kept 2 bases outside the gene matches. As DNA, the CDR3 is TGTGCCAGCAGCCAACTAGCGGGAGACGAGCAGTACTTC. This sequence encodes CASSQLAGDEQYF.

This chain connects TRBV3-1 (or the pseudogene TRBV3-2) to TRBJ1-4; possible D gene TRBD1, 5 bases. Between the trimmed V and J ends, which lost 4 bases and 11 bases, there was a span of 32 bases. This CDR3 region has 19 residues. In germline, CDR1 is LGHDT, CDR2 YNNKEL (reference sequence). The CDR3 DNA follows: TGTGCCAGCAGCCCTACGGGGGGAGGACACAGACCCCTAATGAGGAAACTGTTTTTT. Translation: CASSPTGGGHRPLMRKLFF.

The V call is TRBV4-3, the J call TRBJ2-5, with 9 bases identical to TRBD2. From germline, CDR1 is LGHNA and CDR2 YSLEER. Trimming at V came to 0 bases and at J to 6 bases, leaving 11 bases not matched to a gene. The CDR3 extends over 17 amino acids. This CDR3 reads CASSQDLGLADRKTQYF. The CDR3 region has the DNA TGCGCCAGCAGCCAAGATTTGGGACTAGCCGATAGGAAGACCCAGTACTTC.